What follows describes a single T cell receptor (beta chain). Per the study methods: Estimates of nucleated cell counts were drawn from the amplification of reference gene primers. The data were produced by immunoSEQ multiplex PCR, yet TCRdb's version contains in-frame clones alone and is incomplete. That table is the source of V, J and clone size, and D and trimming were worked out from the DNA. Counted here are around 470,000 clones, roughly 89% occurring once; the ten biggest clones make up 0.9%. Trimming left V 5 bases short and J 7 bases short, with 8 bases between. The CDR3 is 12 residues long. The data stem from a study of blood T cell repertoires in COVID-19.

The J gene is TRBJ2-2, the V gene TRBV12-3 or TRBV12-4, with D possibly matching TRBD2 (6 bases). The source is a man between 18 and 29 years old with COVID-19, enrolled during active disease. The sample was peripheral blood. CDR3 nucleotides: TGTGCCAGCAGTCGGGACTTCGGGGAGCTGTTTTTT. Its translation is CASSRDFGELFF.